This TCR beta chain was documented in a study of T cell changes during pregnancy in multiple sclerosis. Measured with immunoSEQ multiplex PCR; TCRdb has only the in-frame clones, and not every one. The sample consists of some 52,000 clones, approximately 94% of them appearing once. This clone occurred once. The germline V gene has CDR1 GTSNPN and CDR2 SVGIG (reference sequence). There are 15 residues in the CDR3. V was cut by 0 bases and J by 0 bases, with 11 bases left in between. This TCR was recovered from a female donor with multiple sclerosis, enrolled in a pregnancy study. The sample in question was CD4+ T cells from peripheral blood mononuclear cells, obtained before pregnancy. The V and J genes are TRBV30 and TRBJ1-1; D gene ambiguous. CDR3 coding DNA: TGTGCCTGGAGTGTCAATTCACAGTTGAACACTGAAGCTTTCTTT. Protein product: CAWSVNSQLNTEAFF. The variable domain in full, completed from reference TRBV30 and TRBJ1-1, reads SQTIHQWPATLVQPVGSPLSLECTVEGTSNPNLYWYRQAAGRGLQLLFYSVGIGQISSEVPQNLSASRPQDRQFILSSKKLLLSDSGFYLCAWSVNSQLNTEAFFGQGTRLTVV.